This TCR beta chain was recovered during a study of graft-versus-host responses after intestinal transplantation. V was shortened by 0 bases and J by 1 base, with 10 bases between the two germline ends. The CDR3 spans 15 residues. Looked up from germline, CDR1 is SGHNT and CDR2 is YYREEE (reference sequence). Only in-frame clones appear in the TCRdb table, and some are missing; sequencing was by immunoSEQ multiplex PCR. The table shows about 69,000 clones, with just under 95% occurring only once. Only one count was recorded for this clone. This receptor was identified in a human patient who received an intestinal transplant, so some T cells may come from the graft donor. The sample was bone marrow, taken approximately 700 days after intestinal transplantation. The V call is TRBV5-4, the J call TRBJ1-1, with D maybe TRBD1 (6 bases). The CDR3 here is CASSLGQGRNTEAFF. The CDR3 DNA reads TGTGCCAGCAGCTTGGGGCAGGGGAGGAACACTGAAGCTTTCTTT.